Detailed here is one T cell receptor (beta chain). Its cognate antigen has yet to be identified. The sample holds no much larger clone one base away, and base qualities are not on file. The source of the sample is a study of cytomegalovirus exposure and HLA in healthy donors (dated by TCRdb to the late 2010s). Regarding the complete study: An earlier analysis of approximately 640 of the donors reported 250 to 350 Gb of sequence data and approximately 110 million unique TCR beta sequences from approximately 180 million T cells. In addition to the first cohort of around 670 subjects, a separate validation cohort of over 90 different subjects was used. Typing coverage varied by locus: 629-630 donors for A, B, C, DRB1 and DQB1; approximately 520 for DQA1; approximately 610 for DPA1; fewer than 480 for DPB1. The study was designed to test whether signatures of past pathogen exposure could be identified by cataloging public T cell receptors. HLA typing covered class I and class II loci at four-digit resolution. A few DR-DQ haplotypes were treated as single units for association and clustering because of strong linkage in the cohort. The study combined high-throughput TCR immunosequencing, statistical association of individual TCRs with disease status, and machine learning to predict cytomegalovirus infection status. All discovery cohort repertoires had been generated on a single sequencing platform. Donor age, sex, ethnicity and CMV serostatus were collected together with the repertoire data. Roughly 300 gigabases of sequencing data and around 85 million unique TCR sequences made up an early release that covered some 640 HLA-typed donors. Rather than using new phenotypic data, the later analysis identified candidate immune exposures from TCR beta sequences and from how often those sequences occurred across donors. Genome-wide SNP genotypes for about 60% of the 666 donors were used in a later genetic analysis, which treated that subset as a discovery cohort. Among the approximately 400 genotyped donors, around 81% belonged to the genetic ancestry cluster associated with self-reported Caucasian donors. On average, around 240,000 unique TCR beta nucleotide sequences were sequenced per donor among 398 genotyped donors of the cohort, with 15% to 20% of those sequences being non-productive. The study profiled the T cell repertoires of about 640 subjects by immunosequencing and related them to cytomegalovirus serostatus. A later analysis re-analyzed previously published TCR beta repertoires from 666 donors and added high-resolution HLA genotyping to study TCR occurrence patterns. An earlier analysis of some 500 of the donors applied high-throughput TCR beta sequencing to assess whether each TCR beta V gene segment acted as functional or pseudogenic. The paper as a whole reports these results and caveats: Strong co-occurrence of HLA alleles, especially DR and DQ, made assigning TCR associations to individual alleles difficult. Linkage disequilibrium might explain the correlated functional status among segregating V segments, but an unknown experimental factor could not be excluded. In the study, some 160 TCR beta chains were listed as associated with cytomegalovirus. HLA typing was unavailable for some donors at each locus, so association tests used only the typed subset. In a later genetic analysis, fewer N-insertions in productive TCRs were reported among donors in an Asian-associated ancestry cluster than the roughly 700-donor mean. While some public TCRs were present in many individuals, most TCR sequences turned up only very rarely across donors. Immune exposure information for the cohort was limited to CMV serostatus. The earlier analysis of fewer than 750 of the donors excluded roughly 17 rarely observed V segments, including chromosome 9 orphons, because counts were too low. In a later analysis, most CMV-associated TCR beta chains were found to appear HLA-restricted, with HLA associations seemingly driven largely by CMV exposure. The classifier was reported to diagnose cytomegalovirus status with high specificity and sensitivity in both the original and validation cohorts. A further reported finding was that TCR beta sequences accurately predicted the HLA-A and HLA-B alleles for most subjects in the first cohort. Presence/absence analyses assumed roughly uniform sequencing depth across donors, an assumption that may not hold. In a later analysis, HLA-associated TCR beta chains showed more clonal expansion and lower generation probabilities than non-associated chains that were equally common. In an earlier analysis of over 550 of the donors, most TCR beta V segments were observed in productive rearrangements about 87% or about 30% of the time, broadly matching IMGT annotations. In a later genetic analysis, a missense DCLRE1C variant was associated with V-gene and J-gene trimming of TCR beta chains, and the association was replicated in an independent cohort. In this cohort, only TCR beta chains were sequenced, and detectable features were limited by the absence of alpha or paired-chain data. The authors suggested that the approach could potentially be extended to other disease states and immunological phenotypes. The sequencing pipeline was judged likely to have produced a cluster of highly shared sequence variants as a technical artifact. According to a later analysis, TCR association rates differed among HLA loci, with DRB1 alleles showing the most associated TCRs and HLA-C alleles showing the fewest. In vitro tests confirmed that three of the cytomegalovirus-associated TCR beta chains recognize cytomegalovirus antigens. At a false discovery rate of 0.05, a later analysis linked fewer than 20,000 TCR beta sequences to specific HLA alleles. A later analysis reported that several top co-occurrence clusters appeared linked to parvovirus B19, influenza, CMV and Epstein-Barr virus.

The cohort consisted of approximately 690 healthy bone marrow donors. All cohort members were sampled while nominally healthy, although unrecorded immune exposures were likely present. The donor was CMV seropositive and was included in the group of almost 300 seropositive cohort members. A peripheral blood sample was provided by each donor, and peripheral blood mononuclear cells were used for TCR beta sequencing. Genomic DNA extraction from the blood cell samples was performed with the Qiagen DNeasy Blood Extraction Kit. Library prep was done by the immunoSEQ multiplex PCR assay. The multiplex PCR relied on a mix of 60 forward primers for TCR Vbeta segments and 13 reverse primers for TCR Jbeta segments. The CDR3 region of rearranged TCR beta genes was amplified from genomic DNA with a multiplex PCR assay. The Illumina HiSeq System was used to sequence the amplified TCR beta libraries as 87-base-pair reads. Regarding the original processing steps: In a later analysis, tens of millions of unique TCR beta chains were counted across the 500 to 700 repertoires, and around 11 million of these chains were shared by at least two donors. A nearest-neighbor algorithm error-corrected the raw reads and collapsed the reads into unique sequences, merging closely related sequences to remove PCR and sequencing errors. CDR3 sequences were aligned to IMGT reference sequences to assign V, D and J gene segments. For a sequence to be retained, a match of at least six nucleotides was required to both a V gene segment and a J gene segment. Rearrangements were classified as productive when the CDR3 lacked stop codons and remained in frame with V and J, and all other rearrangements were classified as non-productive. Following IMGT convention, CDR3 was defined as the stretch from the second conserved V-encoded cysteine to the conserved J-encoded phenylalanine. The earlier analysis of about 620 of the donors excluded sequences that lacked an unambiguous match to a single V gene segment. In an earlier analysis of about 590 of the donors, a V segment was called functional when productive rearrangements were above 56.7%, and segregating when the standard deviation between donors exceeded 5%. A statistical classification framework was developed to diagnose cytomegalovirus status using the catalog of TCR beta chain sequences. V and J gene assignment, in a later analysis, came from comparing TCR nucleotide sequences with IMGT/GENE-DB human TR gene sequences. The TCRdist pipeline was used in a later analysis to assign CDR3 sequences and most-parsimonious VDJ recombination scenarios. In a later analysis, every TCR beta chain was defined by the combination of its CDR3 amino acid sequence and its V-gene family, and reads without a unique V-gene family were dropped. A later analysis removed roughly 590 highly shared, low-generation-probability nucleotide sequences to deal with suspected cross-contamination and a sequencing artifact. For each public chain, a later analysis derived a clonal expansion index from normalized ranks of inferred template counts within each repertoire. In a later analysis, generation probabilities were computed with a VDJ recombination model fitted to out-of-frame rearrangements, and the resulting probabilities were checked against IGoR. A later analysis scored TCR-TCR, TCR-HLA and TCR-CMV co-occurrence with hypergeometric tests, applying a repertoire-size bias correction to TCR pairs. A later analysis estimated false discovery rates by permuting HLA or CMV assignments 20 times. In a later analysis, co-occurring TCRs were grouped using DBSCAN, and TCRdist sequence similarity was added for clustering within HLA-allele-positive subsets. Repertoires with fewer than 30,000 or more than 120,000 public chains were left out of co-occurrence clustering, as were a handful of repertoires with anomalous nucleotide sharing. What TCRdb holds here is the immuneACCESS table cut down to in-frame rearrangements. Part of the clones is not present; checked against another copy, under half of the missing clones reflect an unresolved V gene, and the others are unexplained. V, J and clone size were drawn from that table, and D and trimming were deduced from the DNA. Here the sample has some 180,000 clones; under 85% occur a single time. Together, the top ten hold 4.5% to 5.5% of the sample.

The sample taken for sequencing was PBMCs. The TCR sequence derives from a woman between 18 and 29 years old in good health and CMV-seropositive.

The CDR3 protein sequence reads: CATPLAGGTDTQYF. Here is the DNA: TGTGCCACCCCGCTAGCGGGGGGCACAGATACGCAGTATTTT. The chain was built from TRBV11-3 and TRBJ2-3; TRBD2 aligns with 10 central bases. Compared with germline, V lacks 10 bases and J lacks 1 base; bases without a gene match: 5. CDR1 SGHNT and CDR2 YENEEA are derived from the germline V gene. The CDR3 numbers 14 residues from cysteine through phenylalanine. Of the read, only the CDR3 DNA is kept; its 42 bases are in frame from base 1.